The entry that follows covers one T cell receptor beta chain sequence. Regarding treatment: randomized to nivolumab then ipilimumab (arm A) or the reverse (arm B). These data belong to a study of sequential checkpoint blockade in melanoma. Study context: DNA from some 84 pretreatment tumor samples underwent TCRβ immunosequencing. Matched biopsies came pretreatment and at week 13 for approximately 20 patients.

Clones were read by immunoSEQ multiplex PCR, and TCRdb kept only the in-frame ones, dropping some. Of about 21,000 clones listed, 25% to 35% are singletons. The sequences come from tumor tissue (inferred from file names), collected from a patient given nivolumab and ipilimumab in sequence. The receptor was isolated from a human donor with melanoma.

CDR3 amino acids: CASSQDILAGETQYF. The CDR3 region has the DNA TGCGCCAGCAGCCAAGATATCCTAGCGGGAGAGACCCAGTACTTC. This sequence joins TRBV23-1 and TRBJ2-5; 8 bases map to TRBD2. TRBV23-1 counts as an open reading frame of uncertain function. Trimming took 6 bases from V and 4 from J; bases not matched to a gene: 10. The CDR3 length is 15 residues.